What follows are 10 T cell receptor beta chains derived from one specimen sequenced in a study of shared clonotypes between healthy human individuals. Clones were read by immunoSEQ multiplex PCR, and TCRdb kept only the in-frame ones, dropping some. The sample contains 400,000 to 500,000 clones, around 80% of which appear only once. The sample was PBMCs. The receptor source for this set is a woman aged 40 to 50 in good health. Some clones in this sample may be carry-over from other donors' samples.

V is TRBV27 and J is TRBJ1-1, with D possibly being TRBD1 (6 bases). CDR1 and CDR2 (germline): MNHEY, SMNVEV (reference sequence). V gave up 5 bases and J gave up 11 bases, with 15 bases separating them. This CDR3 region has 12 residues. CDR3 protein: CASSARTESAFF. The CDR3 DNA reads as TGTGCCAGCAGTGCCAGGACAGAGAGTGCTTTCTTT.

The chain carries TRBV7-3 and TRBJ2-6, with D possibly matching TRBD2 (5 bases). CDR1 is SGHTA and CDR2 is FQGTGA in the germline V gene. V was shortened by 5 bases and J by 4 bases, with 15 bases between the two germline ends. CDR3 size: 16 residues. CDR3 sequence reads: CASSDYGVGGANVLTF. The CDR3 nucleotides read TGTGCCAGCAGCGATTACGGGGTTGGCGGGGCCAACGTCCTGACTTTC.

This sequence joins TRBV7-2 and TRBJ2-7, with 8 bases lining up with TRBD2. Looked up from germline, CDR1 is SGHTA and CDR2 is FQGNSA. CDR3 length: 18 residues. V was pared by 5 bases and J by 9 bases, with 24 bases of the junction left unmatched. CDR3 bases: TGTGCCAGCAGCCCTCAGTGGGGGCGGGGGGACCGTTCGTTGGGGCAGTACTTC. It yields the protein CASSPQWGRGDRSLGQYF.

Only one count was recorded for this clone. The V gene is TRBV5-1, the J gene TRBJ1-2; 7 bases are shared with TRBD1. CDR3 length equals 14 residues. V lost 4 bases and J lost 4; bases outside the gene matches: 7. CDR1 is SGHRS and CDR2 is YFSETQ in the germline V gene. The CDR3 reads CASSPPGQRYGYTF. DNA for the CDR3: TGCGCCAGCAGCCCACCGGGACAGCGCTATGGCTACACCTTC.

Ten or more counts support this clone. The CDR3 DNA is TGTGCCAGCAGCTCCCCCCAGAGGGATGAGCAGTTCTTC. Its protein product is CASSSPQRDEQFF. The chain joins TRBV7-8 to TRBJ2-1; D perhaps matches TRBD2 (5 bases). In germline, CDR1 is SGHVS, CDR2 FQNEAQ. The CDR3 has 13 residues. Trimming removed 4 bases at V and 8 bases at J, with 12 bases between.

The chain combines TRBV19 with TRBJ2-7; 9 bases map to TRBD1. In germline, CDR1 is LNHDA, CDR2 SQIVND (reference sequence). J gave up 5 bases and V 3 bases, and 11 bases lay outside the gene matches. This CDR3 spans 16 amino acids. CDR3 residues: CASSIFFHRGLHEQYF. DNA of the CDR3: TGTGCCAGTAGTATCTTCTTTCACAGGGGGCTTCACGAGCAGTACTTC.

Here the CDR3 reads CARPTAGNTEAFF. In nucleotides, the CDR3 is TGTGCCAGGCCGACAGCCGGGAACACTGAAGCTTTCTTT. The chain carries TRBV19 and TRBJ1-1; weak D call: TRBD1 (5 bases). CDR1 and CDR2 (germline): LNHDA, SQIVND (reference sequence). The CDR3 consists of 13 residues. Trimming took 9 bases from V and 1 from J, leaving 12 bases between them.

The V gene is TRBV28, the J gene TRBJ1-2; 8 positions match TRBD1. V was pared by 5 bases and J by 7 bases, with 12 bases of the junction left unmatched. This CDR3 contains 15 residues. The germline CDR1 and CDR2 sequences are MDHEN and SYDVKM. The CDR3 coding sequence is TGTGCCAGCAGTACTTACGGACAGGGCATTGGTGGCTACACCTTC. It specifies CASSTYGQGIGGYTF.

This clone was counted many times. The chain employs TRBV13 and TRBJ2-5; 8 bases fit TRBD2. CDR1 and CDR2 (germline): PRHDT, FYEKMQ (reference sequence). The junction had 14 bases not matched to a gene; V was cut back by 2 bases and J by 9 bases. The CDR3 contains 16 residues. CDR3 amino acids: CASSLLGLSGSTAQYF. CDR3 nucleotide sequence: TGTGCCAGCAGCTTATTGGGACTAAGCGGGAGTACGGCCCAGTACTTC.

This clone was observed a handful of times. At one end, the junction sequence differs from germline, possibly due to a read error. This chain links TRBV7-9 with TRBJ2-3, with TRBD2 matching over 7 bases. Germline V gives CDR1 SEHNR, CDR2 FQNEAQ (reference sequence). The length of the CDR3 is 14 residues. The CDR3 nucleotides are TGTGCCAGCAGTTTAGCGGGTCGCACAGATACGCAGTATTTT. Translation: CASSLAGRTDTQYF. The whole variable domain, remainder taken from reference TRBV7-9 and TRBJ2-3, is DTGVSQNPRHKITKRGQNVTFRCDPISEHNRLYWYRQTLGQGPEFLTYFQNEAQLEKSRLLSDRFSAERPKGSFSTLEIQRTEQGDSAMYLCASSLAGRTDTQYFGPGTRLTVL.